The source of this TCR beta chain is a study of blood T cell repertoires in COVID-19. The overall study: Specimens from acute and convalescent COVID-19 originated in the United States, Italy and Spain. PBMCs, B-cell-depleted T cells, or T cells were the source of the cDNA or gDNA that made up the material.

As processed by the authors: Reference gene primer amplification yielded estimated nucleated cell counts. Profiled with immunoSEQ multiplex PCR; TCRdb holds only in-frame clones, not every one. That table gives V, J and clone size, and the DNA gave D and trimming. This repertoire shows roughly 230,000 clones, around 83% found once; its top ten account for about 7.4%. V shed 10 bases and J 6 bases; nucleotides not matched to a gene: 14. CDR3 length: 14 residues. Germline CDR1 and CDR2: SNHLY and FYNNEI. This clone was seen only a few times. The chain has TRBV2 and TRBJ1-2; 7 positions agree with TRBD1. Sequencing was carried out using peripheral blood. The source is a woman between 45 and 60 years old with acute or convalescent COVID-19. This CDR3 reads CATSLLTGRNGYTF. CDR3 nucleotides: TGTGCCACCTCCTTACTGACAGGGCGCAATGGCTACACCTTC.